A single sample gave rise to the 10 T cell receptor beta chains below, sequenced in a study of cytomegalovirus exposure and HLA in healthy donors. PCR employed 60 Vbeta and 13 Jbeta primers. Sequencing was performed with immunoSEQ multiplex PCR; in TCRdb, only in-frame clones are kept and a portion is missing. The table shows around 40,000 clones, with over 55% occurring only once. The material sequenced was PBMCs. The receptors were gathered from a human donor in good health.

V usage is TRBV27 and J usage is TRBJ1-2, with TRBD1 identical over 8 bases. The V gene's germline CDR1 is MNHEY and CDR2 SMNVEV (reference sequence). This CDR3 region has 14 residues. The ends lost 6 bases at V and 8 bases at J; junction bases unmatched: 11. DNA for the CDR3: TGTGCCAGCAGCCAGACAGGGGCGGAACGGGGCTACACCTTC. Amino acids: CASSQTGAERGYTF.

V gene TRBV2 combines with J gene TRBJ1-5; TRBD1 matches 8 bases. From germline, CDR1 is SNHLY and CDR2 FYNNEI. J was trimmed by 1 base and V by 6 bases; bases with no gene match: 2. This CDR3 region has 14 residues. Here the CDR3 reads CASSRTGSNQPQHF. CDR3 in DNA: TGTGCCAGCAGCAGGACAGGGAGCAATCAGCCCCAGCATTTT.

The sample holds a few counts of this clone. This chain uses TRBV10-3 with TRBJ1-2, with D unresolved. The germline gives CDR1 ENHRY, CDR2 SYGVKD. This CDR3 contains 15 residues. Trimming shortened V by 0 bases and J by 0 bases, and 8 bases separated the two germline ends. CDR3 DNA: TGTGCCATCAGTGAGTCTTCCTCAGCTAACTATGGCTACACCTTC. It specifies CAISESSSANYGYTF.

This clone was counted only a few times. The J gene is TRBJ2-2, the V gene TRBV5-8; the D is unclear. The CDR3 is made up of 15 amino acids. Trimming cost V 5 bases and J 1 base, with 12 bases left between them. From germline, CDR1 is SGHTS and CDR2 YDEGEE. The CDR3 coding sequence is TGTGCCAGCAGTCAAAGACGACAGAACACCGGGGAGCTGTTTTTT. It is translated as CASSQRRQNTGELFF.

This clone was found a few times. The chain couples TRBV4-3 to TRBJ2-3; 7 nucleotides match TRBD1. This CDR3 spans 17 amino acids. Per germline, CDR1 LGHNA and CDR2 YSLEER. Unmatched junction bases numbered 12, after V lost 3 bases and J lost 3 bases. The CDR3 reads CASSHPTGEGLTDTQYF. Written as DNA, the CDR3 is TGCGCCAGCAGCCACCCCACAGGGGAAGGTCTAACAGATACGCAGTATTTT.

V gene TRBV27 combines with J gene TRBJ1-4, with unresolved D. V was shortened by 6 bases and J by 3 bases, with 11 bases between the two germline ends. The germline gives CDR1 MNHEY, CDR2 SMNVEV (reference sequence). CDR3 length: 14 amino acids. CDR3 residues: CASSTIASNEKLFF. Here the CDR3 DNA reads TGTGCCAGCAGCACGATTGCGTCTAATGAAAAACTGTTTTTT.

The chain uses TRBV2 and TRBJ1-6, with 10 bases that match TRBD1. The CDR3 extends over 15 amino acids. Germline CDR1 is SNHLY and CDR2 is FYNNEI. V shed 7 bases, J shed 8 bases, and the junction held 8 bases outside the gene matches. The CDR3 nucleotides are TGTGCCAGCATCATGGTGGACAGGGGGTATTCACCCCTCCACTTT. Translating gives CASIMVDRGYSPLHF.

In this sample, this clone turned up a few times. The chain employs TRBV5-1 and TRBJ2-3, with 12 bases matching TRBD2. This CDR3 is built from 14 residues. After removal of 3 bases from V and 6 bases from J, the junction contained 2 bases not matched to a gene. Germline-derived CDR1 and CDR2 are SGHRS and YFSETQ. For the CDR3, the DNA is TGCGCCAGCAGCTGGGGGACTAGCGGGGATACGCAGTATTTT. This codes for CASSWGTSGDTQYF.

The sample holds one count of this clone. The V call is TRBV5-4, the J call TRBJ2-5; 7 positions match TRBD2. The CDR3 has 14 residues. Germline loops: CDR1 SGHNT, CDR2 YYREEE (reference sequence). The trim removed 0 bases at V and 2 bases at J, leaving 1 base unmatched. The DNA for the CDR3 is TGTGCCAGCAGCTTGGCAGCGGGGCAAGAGACCCAGTACTTC. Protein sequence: CASSLAAGQETQYF.

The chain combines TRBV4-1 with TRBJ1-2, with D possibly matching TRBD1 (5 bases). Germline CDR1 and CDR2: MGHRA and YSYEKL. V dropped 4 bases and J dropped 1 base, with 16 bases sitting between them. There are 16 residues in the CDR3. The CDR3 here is CASSPRGGAINYGYTF. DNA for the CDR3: TGCGCCAGCAGCCCCCGGGGAGGGGCTATTAACTATGGCTACACCTTC.